This TCR beta chain derives from a study of blood T cell repertoires in COVID-19. In the study overall: Acute and convalescent COVID-19 samples came from the United States, Italy and Spain. Nucleic acid was either cDNA or gDNA, and it came from T cells, B-cell-depleted T cells, or PBMCs.

This clone has only one observation. Trimming cost V 1 base and J 2 bases; bases outside gene matches: 6. The CDR3 extends over 16 amino acids. Germline V gene lookup returns CDR1 SNHLY and CDR2 FYNNEI. The repertoire was sequenced with immunoSEQ multiplex PCR; TCRdb's copy has only in-frame clones and lacks some. The table includes about 80,000 clones, over 75% detected once. This TCR derives from a human donor in a cohort sampled during active COVID-19. Sequences were obtained from peripheral blood. The rearrangement links TRBV2 to TRBJ2-5, with 8 positions matching TRBD2. The CDR3 nucleotides read TGTGCCAGCAGTGAAGGTTGGCGCGGGGGGCAAGAGACCCAGTACTTC. It specifies CASSEGWRGGQETQYF.